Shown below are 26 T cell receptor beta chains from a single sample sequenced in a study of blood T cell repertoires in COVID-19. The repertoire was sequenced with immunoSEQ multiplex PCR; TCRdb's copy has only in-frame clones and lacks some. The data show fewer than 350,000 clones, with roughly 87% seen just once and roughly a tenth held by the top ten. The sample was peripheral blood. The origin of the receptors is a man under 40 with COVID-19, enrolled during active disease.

The DNA for the CDR3 is TGTGCCAGCTCACCAGCTAGCGGGGGGCCGAACACCGGGGAGCTGTTTTTT. Residues: CASSPASGGPNTGELFF. The V gene is TRBV18, the J gene TRBJ2-2, with 11 bases identical to TRBD2. Germline V lookup: CDR1 KGHSH, CDR2 LQKENI. The CDR3 loop spans 17 amino acids. Unmatched junction bases numbered 2, after V lost 2 bases and J lost 0 bases.

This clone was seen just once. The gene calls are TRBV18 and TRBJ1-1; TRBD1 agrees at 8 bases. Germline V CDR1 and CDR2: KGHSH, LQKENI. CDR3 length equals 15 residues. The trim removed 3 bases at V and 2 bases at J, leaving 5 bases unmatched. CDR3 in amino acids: CASSPSGGLNTEAFF. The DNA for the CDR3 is TGTGCCAGCTCACCTTCAGGGGGCCTTAACACTGAAGCTTTCTTT.

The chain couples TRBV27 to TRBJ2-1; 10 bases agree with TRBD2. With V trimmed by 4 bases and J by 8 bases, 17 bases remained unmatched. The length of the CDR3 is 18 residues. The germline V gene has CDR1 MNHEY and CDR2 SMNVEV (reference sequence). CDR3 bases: TGTGCCAGCAGTTCCGACCTTAGACTAGCGGGTTTCAGTGATGAGCAGTTCTTC. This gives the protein CASSSDLRLAGFSDEQFF.

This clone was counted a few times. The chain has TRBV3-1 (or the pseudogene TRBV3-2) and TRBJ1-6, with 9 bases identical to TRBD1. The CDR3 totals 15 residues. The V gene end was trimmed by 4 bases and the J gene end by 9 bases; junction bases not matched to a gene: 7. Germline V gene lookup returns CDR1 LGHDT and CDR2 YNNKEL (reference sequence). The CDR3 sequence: CASSPWTGAGSPLHF. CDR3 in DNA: TGTGCCAGCAGCCCTTGGACAGGGGCGGGTTCACCCCTCCACTTT.

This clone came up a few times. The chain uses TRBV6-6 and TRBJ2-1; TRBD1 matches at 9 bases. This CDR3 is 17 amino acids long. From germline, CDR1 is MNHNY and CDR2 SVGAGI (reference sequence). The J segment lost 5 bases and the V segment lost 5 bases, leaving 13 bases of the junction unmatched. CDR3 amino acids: CASSPTAPGQGNNEQFF. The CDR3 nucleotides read TGTGCCAGCAGTCCAACCGCACCGGGACAGGGAAACAATGAGCAGTTCTTC.

The CDR3 DNA is TGTGCCAGCAGTTACCAAACGAGAGCGGGGCGAAACGAGCAGTACTTC. This translates into CASSYQTRAGRNEQYF. The chain couples TRBV6-5 to TRBJ2-7; 7 bases align to TRBD2. This CDR3 region has 16 residues. The V gene's germline CDR1 is MNHEY and CDR2 SVGAGI. V trimming: 2 bases; J trimming: 5 bases; junction bases outside the gene matches: 12.

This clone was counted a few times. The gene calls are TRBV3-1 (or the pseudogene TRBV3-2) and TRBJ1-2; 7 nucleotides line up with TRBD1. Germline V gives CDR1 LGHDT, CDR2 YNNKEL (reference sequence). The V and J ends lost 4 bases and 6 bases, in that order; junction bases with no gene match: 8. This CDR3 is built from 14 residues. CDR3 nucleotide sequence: TGTGCCAGCAGCCTCCCGGACAGGAGTCATGGCTACACCTTC. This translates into CASSLPDRSHGYTF.

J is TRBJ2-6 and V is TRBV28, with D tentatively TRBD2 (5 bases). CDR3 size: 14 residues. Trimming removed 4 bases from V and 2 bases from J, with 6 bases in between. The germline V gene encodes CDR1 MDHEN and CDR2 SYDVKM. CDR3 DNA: TGTGCCAGCAGTTGGCGGGCTGGGGCCAACGTCCTGACTTTC. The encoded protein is CASSWRAGANVLTF.

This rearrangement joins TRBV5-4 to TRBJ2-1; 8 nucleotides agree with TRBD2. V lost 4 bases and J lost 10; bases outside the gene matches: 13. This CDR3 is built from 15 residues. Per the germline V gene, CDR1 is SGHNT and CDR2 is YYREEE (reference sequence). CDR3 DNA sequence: TGTGCCAGCAGCCGATACGGGGGGGCAAGTGTAGAGCAGTTCTTC. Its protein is CASSRYGGASVEQFF.

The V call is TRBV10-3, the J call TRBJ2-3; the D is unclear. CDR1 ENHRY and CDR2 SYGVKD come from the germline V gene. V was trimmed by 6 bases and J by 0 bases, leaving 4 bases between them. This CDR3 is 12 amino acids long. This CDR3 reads CAISVSTDTQYF. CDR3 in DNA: TGTGCCATCAGCGTTAGCACAGATACGCAGTATTTT.

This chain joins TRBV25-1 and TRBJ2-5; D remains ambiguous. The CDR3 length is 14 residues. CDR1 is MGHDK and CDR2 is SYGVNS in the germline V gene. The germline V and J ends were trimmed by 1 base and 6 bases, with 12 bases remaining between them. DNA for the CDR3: TGTGCCAGCAGTGAATTGGGCAGTCTAAAGACCCAGTACTTC. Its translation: CASSELGSLKTQYF.

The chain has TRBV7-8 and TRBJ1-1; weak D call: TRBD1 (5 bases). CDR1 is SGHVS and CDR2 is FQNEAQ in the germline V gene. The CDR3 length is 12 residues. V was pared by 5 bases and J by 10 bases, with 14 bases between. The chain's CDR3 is CASSPPGGTAFF. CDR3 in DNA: TGTGCCAGCAGCCCCCCCGGGGGGACAGCTTTCTTT.

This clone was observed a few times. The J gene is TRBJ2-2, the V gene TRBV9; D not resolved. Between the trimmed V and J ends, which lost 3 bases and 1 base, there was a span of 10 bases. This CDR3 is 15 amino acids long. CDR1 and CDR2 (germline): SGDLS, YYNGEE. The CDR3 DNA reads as TGTGCCAGCAGCGCCACTCCCAAGAACACCGGGGAGCTGTTTTTT. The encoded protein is CASSATPKNTGELFF.

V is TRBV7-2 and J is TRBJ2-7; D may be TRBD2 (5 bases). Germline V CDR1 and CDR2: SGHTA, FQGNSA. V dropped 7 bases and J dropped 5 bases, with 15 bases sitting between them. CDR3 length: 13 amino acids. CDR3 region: CASTGLLTNEQYF. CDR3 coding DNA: TGTGCCAGCACCGGACTGCTTACGAACGAGCAGTACTTC.

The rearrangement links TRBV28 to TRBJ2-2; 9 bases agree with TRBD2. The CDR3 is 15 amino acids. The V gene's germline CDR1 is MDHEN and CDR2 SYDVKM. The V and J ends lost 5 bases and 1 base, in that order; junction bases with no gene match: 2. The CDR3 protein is CASSPTSGNTGELFF. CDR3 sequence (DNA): TGTGCCAGCAGTCCGACTAGCGGGAACACCGGGGAGCTGTTTTTT.

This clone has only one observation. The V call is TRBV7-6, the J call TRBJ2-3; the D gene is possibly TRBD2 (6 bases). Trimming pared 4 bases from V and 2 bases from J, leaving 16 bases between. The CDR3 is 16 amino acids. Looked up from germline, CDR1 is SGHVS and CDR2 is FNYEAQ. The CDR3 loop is CASSSPLGGITDTQYF. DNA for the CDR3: TGTGCCAGCAGCTCACCGCTGGGCGGGATCACAGATACGCAGTATTTT. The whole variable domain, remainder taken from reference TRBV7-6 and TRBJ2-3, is GAGVSQSPRYKVTKRGQDVALRCDPISGHVSLYWYRQALGQGPEFLTYFNYEAQQDKSGLPNDRFSAERPEGSISTLTIQRTEQRDSAMYRCASSSPLGGITDTQYFGPGTRLTVL.

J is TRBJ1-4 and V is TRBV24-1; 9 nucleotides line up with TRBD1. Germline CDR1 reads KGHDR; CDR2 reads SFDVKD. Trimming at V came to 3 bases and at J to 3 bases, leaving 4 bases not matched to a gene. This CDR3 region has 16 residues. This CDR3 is CATSDTGQGPNEKLFF. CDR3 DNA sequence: TGTGCCACCAGTGATACAGGACAGGGGCCTAATGAAAAACTGTTTTTT.

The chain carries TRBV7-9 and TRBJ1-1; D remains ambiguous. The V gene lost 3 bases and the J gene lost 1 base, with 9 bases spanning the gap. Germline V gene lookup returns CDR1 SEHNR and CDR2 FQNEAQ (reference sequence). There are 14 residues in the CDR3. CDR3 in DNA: TGTGCCAGCAGCTTTGGGCCATCGAACACTGAAGCTTTCTTT. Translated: CASSFGPSNTEAFF.

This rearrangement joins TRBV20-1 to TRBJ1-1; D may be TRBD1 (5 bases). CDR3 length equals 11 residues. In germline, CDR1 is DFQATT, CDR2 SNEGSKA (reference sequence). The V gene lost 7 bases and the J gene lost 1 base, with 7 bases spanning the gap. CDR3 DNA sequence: TGCAGTGGGGGGGGGAACACTGAAGCTTTCTTT. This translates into CSGGGNTEAFF.

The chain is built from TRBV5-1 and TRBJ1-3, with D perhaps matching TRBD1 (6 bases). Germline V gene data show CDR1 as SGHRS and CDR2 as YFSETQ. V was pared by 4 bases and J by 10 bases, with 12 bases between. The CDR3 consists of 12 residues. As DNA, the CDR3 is TGCGCCAGCAGCCCCGGACAGTGGACCATATATTTT. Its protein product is CASSPGQWTIYF.

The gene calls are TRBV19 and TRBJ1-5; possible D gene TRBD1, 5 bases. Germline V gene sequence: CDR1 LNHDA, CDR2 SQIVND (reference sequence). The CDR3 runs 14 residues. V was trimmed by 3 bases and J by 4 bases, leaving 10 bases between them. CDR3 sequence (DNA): TGTGCCAGTAGTATGGGGCTACTTAATCAGCCCCAGCATTTT. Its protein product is CASSMGLLNQPQHF. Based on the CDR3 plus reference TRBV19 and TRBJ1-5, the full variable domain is DGGITQSPKYLFRKEGQNVTLSCEQNLNHDAMYWYRQDPGQGLRLIYYSQIVNDFQKGDIAEGYSVSREKKESFPLTVTSAQKNPTAFYLCASSMGLLNQPQHFGDGTRLSIL.

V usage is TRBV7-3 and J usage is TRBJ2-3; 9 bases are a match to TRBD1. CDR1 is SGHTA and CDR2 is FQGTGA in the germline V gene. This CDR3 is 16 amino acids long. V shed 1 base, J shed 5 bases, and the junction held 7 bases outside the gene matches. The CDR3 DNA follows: TGTGCCAGCAGCTTAAGCCGGGACAGGGTCTTAGATACGCAGTATTTT. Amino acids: CASSLSRDRVLDTQYF.

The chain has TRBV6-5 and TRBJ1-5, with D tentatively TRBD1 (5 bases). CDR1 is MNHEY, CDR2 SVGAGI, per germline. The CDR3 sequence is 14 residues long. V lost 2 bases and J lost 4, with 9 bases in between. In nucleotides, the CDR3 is TGTGCCAGCAGTTACAGGGGCAAAAATCAGCCCCAGCATTTT. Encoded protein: CASSYRGKNQPQHF.

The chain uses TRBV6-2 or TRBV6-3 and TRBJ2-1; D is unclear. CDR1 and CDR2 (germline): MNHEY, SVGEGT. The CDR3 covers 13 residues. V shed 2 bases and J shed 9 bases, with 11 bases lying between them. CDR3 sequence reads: CASSYNDLGEQFF. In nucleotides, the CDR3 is TGTGCCAGCAGTTACAACGATCTCGGTGAGCAGTTCTTC.

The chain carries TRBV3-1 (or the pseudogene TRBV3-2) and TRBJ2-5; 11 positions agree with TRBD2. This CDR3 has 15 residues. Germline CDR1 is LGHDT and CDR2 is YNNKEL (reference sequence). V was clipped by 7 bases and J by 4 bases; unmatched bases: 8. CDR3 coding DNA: TGTGCCAGCAACGGCCTAGCGGGAGGAACAGAGACCCAGTACTTC. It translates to CASNGLAGGTETQYF.

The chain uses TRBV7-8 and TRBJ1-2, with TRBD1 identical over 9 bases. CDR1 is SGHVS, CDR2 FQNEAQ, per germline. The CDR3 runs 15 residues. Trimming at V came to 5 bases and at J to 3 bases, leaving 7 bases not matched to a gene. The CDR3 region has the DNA TGTGCCAGCAGCCCAGGGACAGGGCCTCACTATGGCTACACCTTC. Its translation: CASSPGTGPHYGYTF.